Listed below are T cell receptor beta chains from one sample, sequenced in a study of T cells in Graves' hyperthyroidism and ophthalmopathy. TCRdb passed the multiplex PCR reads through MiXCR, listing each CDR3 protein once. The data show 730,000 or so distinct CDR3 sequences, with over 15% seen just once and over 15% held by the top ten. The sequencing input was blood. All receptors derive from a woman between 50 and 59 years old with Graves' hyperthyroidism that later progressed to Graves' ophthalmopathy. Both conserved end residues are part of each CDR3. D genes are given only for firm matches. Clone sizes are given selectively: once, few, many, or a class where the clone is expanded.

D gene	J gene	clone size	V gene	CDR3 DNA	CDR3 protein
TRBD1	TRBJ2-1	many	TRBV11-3	TGTGCCAGCAGCTCACTAGGACAGGGGGCATACAATGAGCAGTTCTTC	CASSSLGQGAYNEQFF
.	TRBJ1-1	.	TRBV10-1	TGCGCCAGCAGTGGACAACCGAACACTAAAGCTTTCTTT	CASSGQPNTKAFF
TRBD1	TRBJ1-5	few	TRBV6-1	TGTGCCAGCAGTGGCGAACAGGGGAATCAGCCCCAGCATTTT	CASSGEQGNQPQHF
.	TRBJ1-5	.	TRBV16	TGTGCCAGCAGCCACCGGGACTACAATCAGCCCCAGCATTTT	CASSHRDYNQPQHF
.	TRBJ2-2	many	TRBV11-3	TGTGCCAGCAGCTTAGCAAAGGGAGGCACCGGGGAGCTGTTTTTT	CASSLAKGGTGELFF
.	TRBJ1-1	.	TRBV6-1	TGTGCCAGCAAGCGAGACAGAGAAGCTTTCTTT	CASKRDREAFF
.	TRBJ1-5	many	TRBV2	TGTGCCAGCAGCGACTCGGGAATCGAGAGCAATCAGCCCCAGCATTTT	CASSDSGIESNQPQHF
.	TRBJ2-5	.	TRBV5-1	TGCGCCAGCAGCCCACGGCGAGTCGATCTCAGGGAGACCCAGTACTTC	CASSPRRVDLRETQYF
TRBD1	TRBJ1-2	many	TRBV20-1	TGCAGTGCTAGAGATCGGGGACAGGGTTTCGGCTACACCTTC	CSARDRGQGFGYTF
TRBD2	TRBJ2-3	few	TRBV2	TGTGCCAGCAGTGATGTAGCGGGGGGGCAAGATACGCAGTATTTT	CASSDVAGGQDTQYF
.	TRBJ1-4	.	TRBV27	TGTGCCAGCACCCCGGGATGGAGAGACGGTGTAAAACTGTTTTTT	CASTPGWRDGVKLFF
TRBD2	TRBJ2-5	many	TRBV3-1	TGTGCCAGCAGCCTCACATATAGCGGGGAAGAGACCCAGTACTTC	CASSLTYSGEETQYF
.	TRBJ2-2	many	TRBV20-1	TGCAGTGCATGGACAGACAACACCGGGGAGCTGTTTTTT	CSAWTDNTGELFF
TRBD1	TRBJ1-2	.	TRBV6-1	TGTGCCAGCAGTGCGGGACAGGGATGGCCCTTGGGCGGCTACACCTTC	CASSAGQGWPLGGYTF
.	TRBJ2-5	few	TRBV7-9	TGTGCCAGCAGCCTAGAGGAGGCCCAGTACTTC	CASSLEEAQYF
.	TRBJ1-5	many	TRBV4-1	TGCGCCAGCAGCCAAGAGACAGGACGAAATCAGCCCCAGCATTTT	CASSQETGRNQPQHF
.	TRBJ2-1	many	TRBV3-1	TGTGCCAGCAGCCAAGGCATAGGGACCGACTTCTACAATGAGCAGTTCTTC	CASSQGIGTDFYNEQFF
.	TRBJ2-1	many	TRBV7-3	TGTGCCAGCAGCTTATCGGGTGGCCCTTCCACAATATTGCACAATGAGCAGTTCTTC	CASSLSGGPSTILHNEQFF
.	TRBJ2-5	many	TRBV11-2	TGTGCCAGCAGCTTGGGGACGGTGGAACAAGAGACCCAGTACTTC	CASSLGTVEQETQYF
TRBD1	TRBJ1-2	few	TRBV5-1	TGCGCCAGCAGCCCCCGGGGGACAGGGGGCAACTATGGCTACACCTTC	CASSPRGTGGNYGYTF
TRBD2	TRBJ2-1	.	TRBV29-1	TGCAGCGTTTGGGCTAGCGGGAGTACCTACAATGAGCAGTTCTTC	CSVWASGSTYNEQFF
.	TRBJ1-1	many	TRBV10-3	TGTGCCATCACAACGAAGGGGAACACTGAAGCTTTCTTT	CAITTKGNTEAFF
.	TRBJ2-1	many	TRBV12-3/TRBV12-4	TGTGCCAGCAGTGGCGGGTCACTCGGGTCCGATGAGCAGTTCTTC	CASSGGSLGSDEQFF
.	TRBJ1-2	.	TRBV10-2	TGCGCCAGCAGTAATGGTAAATTCTACACCTTC	CASSNGKFYTF
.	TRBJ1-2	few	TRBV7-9	TGTGCCAGCAGCGATCGGGACAACCTTAACTATGGCTGCACCTTC	CASSDRDNLNYGCTF
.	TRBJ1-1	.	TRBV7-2	TGTGCCACCGCCACCAACTCTCACGGCACTGAAGCTTTCTTT	CATATNSHGTEAFF